Below are 23 T cell receptor beta chains sequenced from a single sample in a study of cytomegalovirus exposure and HLA in healthy donors. The PCR made use of 60 Vbeta and 13 Jbeta primers. Only in-frame clones appear in the TCRdb table, and some are missing; sequencing was by immunoSEQ multiplex PCR. The data show about 90,000 clones, roughly 84% seen once. Sequenced material: PBMCs. The receptor source for this set is a man aged 18 to 29 in good health and CMV-seronegative.

This clone was counted a single time. The DNA of the CDR3 is TGCAGCGGGGGAAGAGGGGGCGGTGGCTACACCTTC. Amino acid sequence: CSGGRGGGGYTF. V gene TRBV29-1 combines with J gene TRBJ1-2; 7 nucleotides agree with TRBD1. CDR1 is SQVTM and CDR2 is ANQGSEA in the germline V gene. The junction had 9 bases not matched to a gene; V was cut back by 7 bases and J by 7 bases. The CDR3 has 12 residues.

The rearrangement links TRBV7-8 to TRBJ1-1; 8 nucleotides line up with TRBD1. Germline assignment: CDR1 SGHVS and CDR2 FQNEAQ. The CDR3 covers 15 residues. After removal of 5 bases from V and 4 bases from J, the junction contained 9 bases not matched to a gene. The CDR3 reads CASSAAQGASTEAFF. Written as DNA, the CDR3 is TGTGCCAGCAGCGCGGCGCAGGGGGCGTCCACTGAAGCTTTCTTT.

DNA of the CDR3: TGTGCCTGGTTAGCGGGGAGTAACACCGGGGAGCTGTTTTTT. It specifies CAWLAGSNTGELFF. The V gene is TRBV30, the J gene TRBJ2-2, with 8 bases lining up with TRBD2. V lost 5 bases, J lost 2 bases, and 4 bases stayed unmatched. The germline CDR1 and CDR2 sequences are GTSNPN and SVGIG (reference sequence). This CDR3 has 14 residues.

The rearrangement joins TRBV10-2 to TRBJ1-4; 12 bases are a match to TRBD1. Germline-derived CDR1 and CDR2 are WSHSY and SAAADI. J gave up 7 bases and V 4 bases, and 10 bases lay outside the gene matches. The length of the CDR3 is 17 residues. Here the CDR3 reads CASSGAWDRGLGEKLFF. The CDR3 nucleotides are TGCGCCAGCAGTGGGGCTTGGGACAGGGGGCTTGGTGAAAAACTGTTTTTT.

V gene TRBV6-4 combines with J gene TRBJ1-1; possibly TRBD1 for D (5 bases). The CDR3 has 14 amino acids. V lost 9 bases and J lost 1, with 15 bases in between. Germline CDR1 and CDR2: MRHNA and SNTAGT. CDR3 protein: CASRDFFSNTEAFF. In DNA, the CDR3 is TGTGCCAGTCGGGACTTTTTCTCGAACACTGAAGCTTTCTTT.

There are a few counts of this clone. The V gene is TRBV6-6, the J gene TRBJ1-1; 9 bases are shared with TRBD1. CDR3 length: 15 amino acids. Germline values: CDR1 MNHNY, CDR2 SVGAGI (reference sequence). The trim removed 8 bases at V and 0 bases at J, leaving 7 bases unmatched. The CDR3 region is CASFGTGLMNTEAFF. CDR3 in DNA: TGTGCCAGCTTCGGGACAGGGCTCATGAACACTGAAGCTTTCTTT.

The chain couples TRBV7-9 to TRBJ1-4, with a tentative D call TRBD1 (5 bases). Germline V gives CDR1 SEHNR, CDR2 FQNEAQ (reference sequence). The CDR3 is 13 residues long. V was pared by 11 bases and J by 7 bases, with 17 bases between. DNA of the CDR3: TGTGCCGGTGCTTGGGGCGCTGGTGAAAAACTGTTTTTT. Translation gives CAGAWGAGEKLFF.

V and J are TRBV5-8 and TRBJ1-2, with D perhaps matching TRBD1 (6 bases). Germline V gene lookup returns CDR1 SGHTS and CDR2 YDEGEE. Deletions cut 0 bases from V and 4 bases from J, with 10 bases between. The CDR3 totals 14 residues. CDR3 amino acids: CASSLVRRGYGYTF. CDR3 nucleotide sequence: TGTGCCAGCAGCTTGGTTCGCAGGGGCTATGGCTACACCTTC.

The genes are TRBV13 and TRBJ1-1, with D maybe TRBD1 (5 bases). Germline CDR1 and CDR2: PRHDT and FYEKMQ (reference sequence). Trimming shortened V by 5 bases and J by 3 bases, and 7 bases separated the two germline ends. The CDR3 is made up of 12 amino acids. CDR3 region: CASSQQDTEAFF. The CDR3 DNA is TGTGCCAGCAGCCAACAGGACACTGAAGCTTTCTTT.

V is TRBV5-1 and J is TRBJ2-2; 7 bases align to TRBD2. J was trimmed by 0 bases and V by 4 bases; bases with no gene match: 3. Germline CDR1 is SGHRS and CDR2 is YFSETQ. The CDR3 runs to 15 residues. DNA for the CDR3: TGCGCCAGCAGCGCTAGCGGTACGAACACCGGGGAGCTGTTTTTT. Translation gives CASSASGTNTGELFF.

This clone was seen a handful of times. The chain recombines TRBV18 with TRBJ2-7, with 10 bases identical to TRBD2. The CDR3 is made up of 19 amino acids. CDR1 and CDR2 from the germline V gene are KGHSH and LQKENI. The V gene end was trimmed by 0 bases and the J gene end by 3 bases; junction bases not matched to a gene: 14. As DNA, the CDR3 is TGTGCCAGCTCACCACCGGTGGCTAGCGGGAGTCCCTTTATCTACGAGCAGTACTTC. This translates into CASSPPVASGSPFIYEQYF.

The gene calls are TRBV27 and TRBJ1-1; 7 bases are shared with TRBD1. The V and J ends lost 6 bases and 6 bases, in that order; junction bases with no gene match: 10. The CDR3 length is 14 residues. Germline loops: CDR1 MNHEY, CDR2 SMNVEV (reference sequence). This CDR3 reads CASSRSRGLAEAFF. The CDR3 DNA reads TGTGCCAGCAGCCGTTCGAGGGGGCTGGCTGAAGCTTTCTTT.

The J gene is TRBJ1-4, the V gene TRBV7-2, with D uncertain. From germline, CDR1 is SGHTA and CDR2 FQGNSA. The CDR3 runs 14 residues. V gave up 3 bases and J gave up 14 bases, with 19 bases separating them. The CDR3 sequence is CASSFNWLSPRLFF. Written as DNA, the CDR3 is TGTGCCAGCAGCTTTAATTGGTTGAGTCCCAGGCTGTTTTTT.

This clone occurred once. The chain links TRBV29-1 to TRBJ2-7; a possible D gene is TRBD2 (6 bases). CDR3 size: 13 residues. Germline V gene sequence: CDR1 SQVTM, CDR2 ANQGSEA. The ends were cut back, 5 bases at V and 3 bases at J, with 14 bases in the middle. The CDR3, as DNA: TGCAGCGTTCGAAGGGGAGGCTACTACGAGCAGTACTTC. Protein sequence: CSVRRGGYYEQYF.

V gene TRBV7-9 combines with J gene TRBJ1-2, with 8 bases aligning to TRBD1. The junction had 6 bases not matched to a gene; V was cut back by 5 bases and J by 4 bases. Germline CDR1 SEHNR, CDR2 FQNEAQ (reference sequence). The CDR3 is 14 residues long. The CDR3 is CASSPTGEGYGYTF. CDR3 nucleotides: TGTGCCAGCAGCCCGACAGGGGAGGGCTATGGCTACACCTTC.

The chain is built from TRBV6-1 and TRBJ1-1, with a possible D match to TRBD1 (6 bases). V was trimmed by 4 bases and J by 0 bases, leaving 15 bases between them. This CDR3 region has 16 residues. Per the germline V gene, CDR1 is MNHNS and CDR2 is SASEGT. The CDR3 reads CASSVQGTLMNTEAFF. The CDR3 region has the DNA TGTGCCAGCAGTGTCCAGGGGACGTTGATGAACACTGAAGCTTTCTTT.

The rearrangement uses TRBV5-4 and TRBJ2-7; 8 nucleotides agree with TRBD2. V lost 2 bases and J lost 4; bases outside the gene matches: 8. CDR1 is SGHNT, CDR2 YYREEE, per germline (reference sequence). The CDR3 spans 15 residues. The CDR3 sequence is CASSFAGTRGYEQYF. The CDR3 nucleotides are TGTGCCAGCAGCTTTGCCGGGACTAGGGGTTACGAGCAGTACTTC.

The chain uses TRBV5-6 and TRBJ1-2, with 7 bases fitting TRBD1. CDR1 and CDR2 (germline): SGHDT, YYEEEE. The CDR3 runs 14 residues. The V gene end was trimmed by 4 bases and the J gene end by 8 bases; junction bases not matched to a gene: 11. CDR3 loop: CASSRRGQPDGYTF. CDR3 sequence (DNA): TGTGCCAGCAGCCGGAGGGGGCAGCCGGACGGCTACACCTTC.

This clone appeared once. The DNA for the CDR3 is TGCGCCAGCAGCTTGCGGCTAGCGGGAGGATCCTACAATGAGCAGTTCTTC. It yields the protein CASSLRLAGGSYNEQFF. V usage is TRBV5-1 and J usage is TRBJ2-1, with 11 bases aligning to TRBD2. Trimming cost V 1 base and J 1 base; bases outside gene matches: 4. CDR1 is SGHRS and CDR2 is YFSETQ in the germline V gene. The CDR3 length is 17 residues. The whole variable domain, filled in from reference TRBV5-1 and TRBJ2-1, reads KAGVTQTPRYLIKTRGQQVTLSCSPISGHRSVSWYQQTPGQGLQFLFEYFSETQRNKGNFPGRFSGRQFSNSRSEMNVSTLELGDSALYLCASSLRLAGGSYNEQFFGPGTRLTVL.

The J gene is TRBJ2-5, the V gene TRBV5-1; D is perhaps TRBD1 (6 bases). CDR1 SGHRS and CDR2 YFSETQ come from the germline V gene. V was cut by 4 bases and J by 5 bases, with 15 bases left in between. CDR3 length: 14 residues. CDR3 DNA sequence: TGCGCCAGCAGCGTAGAATGGGACACGGAGACCCAGTACTTC. Protein: CASSVEWDTETQYF.

V and J are TRBV15 and TRBJ2-7, with TRBD1 matching over 10 bases. The CDR3 is 13 amino acids. V shed 9 bases and J 2 bases; nucleotides not matched to a gene: 4. From germline, CDR1 is LNHNV and CDR2 YYDKDF (reference sequence). CDR3 bases: TGTGCCACGGGTGGACAGGGGGCCTACGAGCAGTACTTC. Encoded protein: CATGGQGAYEQYF.

This clone was recorded a few times. This chain uses TRBV18 with TRBJ1-5, with TRBD1 as a possible D gene (5 bases). The CDR3 totals 13 residues. In germline, CDR1 is KGHSH, CDR2 LQKENI. Trimming left V 3 bases short and J 5 bases short, with 8 bases between. The CDR3 nucleotides are TGTGCCAGCTCACCCAGCAGGGATCAGCCCCAGCATTTT. Its translation: CASSPSRDQPQHF.

The chain combines TRBV7-9 with TRBJ2-2; 8 bases agree with TRBD2. The V gene's germline CDR1 is SEHNR and CDR2 FQNEAQ (reference sequence). CDR3 length equals 12 residues. The V gene end was trimmed by 8 bases and the J gene end by 5 bases; junction bases not matched to a gene: 1. The CDR3 coding sequence is TGTGCCAGCGGGACTAGTACCGGGGAGCTGTTTTTT. The encoded protein is CASGTSTGELFF.